The 27 T cell receptor beta chains reported below all come from one sample, sequenced in a study of cytomegalovirus exposure and HLA in healthy donors. PCR employed 60 Vbeta and 13 Jbeta primers. Method: immunoSEQ multiplex PCR; TCRdb's copy keeps in-frame clones and lacks some. The table has 150,000 to 200,000 clones, roughly 85% seen once. Sequencing input: PBMCs. These receptors came from a man aged 18 to 35 in good health and CMV-seropositive.

The rearrangement links TRBV7-9 to TRBJ1-5, with 7 bases matching TRBD1. J gave up 7 bases and V 1 base, and 16 bases lay outside the gene matches. The CDR3 extends over 18 amino acids. From germline, CDR1 is SEHNR and CDR2 FQNEAQ (reference sequence). The CDR3 sequence: CASSLVLQGGGWRQPQHF. CDR3 nucleotide sequence: TGTGCCAGCAGCTTAGTCCTGCAGGGGGGAGGATGGAGGCAGCCCCAGCATTTT.

The CDR3 nucleotides read TGCGCCAGCAAGGAGGACCCCCAAAATTCACCCCTCCACTTT. Translating it yields CASKEDPQNSPLHF. V is TRBV5-1 and J is TRBJ1-6; D is unclear. Germline V lookup: CDR1 SGHRS, CDR2 YFSETQ. The CDR3 sequence is 14 residues long. V was pared by 6 bases and J by 7 bases, with 14 bases between.

The rearrangement joins TRBV2 to TRBJ2-3, with 9 bases identical to TRBD2. Germline V gene sequence: CDR1 SNHLY, CDR2 FYNNEI. This CDR3 is built from 18 residues. V trimming: 6 bases; J trimming: 2 bases; junction bases outside the gene matches: 15. The chain's CDR3 is CASSRGRLAGDPTDTQYF. CDR3 DNA sequence: TGTGCCAGCAGCCGGGGCAGGTTAGCGGGGGACCCCACAGATACGCAGTATTTT.

The chain uses TRBV4-2 and TRBJ1-2, with 8 positions matching TRBD1. The trim removed 1 base at V and 0 bases at J, leaving 4 bases unmatched. The CDR3 length is 16 residues. Looked up from germline, CDR1 is LGHNA and CDR2 is YNFKEQ. For the CDR3, the DNA is TGTGCCAGCAGCCAAGCGGGACAGGCAGCTAACTATGGCTACACCTTC. It specifies CASSQAGQAANYGYTF.

J is TRBJ1-6 and V is TRBV30; 7 nucleotides match TRBD1. Germline CDR1 reads GTSNPN; CDR2 reads SVGIG (reference sequence). The CDR3 totals 15 residues. V was pared by 3 bases and J by 7 bases, with 9 bases of the junction left unmatched. The chain's CDR3 is CAWREGTEINSPLHF. The CDR3 nucleotides are TGTGCCTGGAGGGAGGGGACAGAAATCAATTCACCCCTCCACTTT.

V gene TRBV7-9 combines with J gene TRBJ1-2; TRBD1 agrees at 8 bases. The CDR3 covers 14 residues. V lost 5 bases and J lost 4; bases outside the gene matches: 6. The germline V gene has CDR1 SEHNR and CDR2 FQNEAQ (reference sequence). CDR3 sequence reads: CASSEWTGSYGYTF. In DNA form, the CDR3 reads TGTGCCAGCAGCGAGTGGACAGGGAGCTATGGCTACACCTTC.

The chain has TRBV6-5 and TRBJ1-5; TRBD1 matches at 8 bases. This CDR3 spans 13 amino acids. Trimming took 8 bases from V and 7 from J; bases not matched to a gene: 7. Germline V CDR1 and CDR2: MNHEY, SVGAGI. CDR3 residues: CASWTGFGQPQHF. The CDR3 DNA sequence: TGTGCCAGCTGGACAGGGTTTGGACAGCCCCAGCATTTT.

This chain uses TRBV2 with TRBJ2-1, with a weak D call TRBD1 (5 bases). The germline V gene encodes CDR1 SNHLY and CDR2 FYNNEI. This CDR3 is 14 amino acids long. V was clipped by 5 bases and J by 0 bases, with 8 bases between them. The CDR3 nucleotides are TGTGCCAGCAGTTCGGACATCTCCTACAATGAGCAGTTCTTC. Its translation is CASSSDISYNEQFF.

The DNA of the CDR3 is TGTGCCAGCAGTGATACTGCCCGCATGGATACGCAGTATTTT. Translation gives CASSDTARMDTQYF. The rearrangement uses TRBV25-1 and TRBJ2-3; D unresolved. CDR3 length: 14 amino acids. CDR1 is MGHDK, CDR2 SYGVNS, per germline. The V and J ends lost 3 bases and 6 bases respectively, with 13 bases between them. Filled out from reference TRBV25-1 and TRBJ2-3, the complete variable domain reads EADIYQTPRYLVIGTGKKITLECSQTMGHDKMYWYQQDPGMELHLIHYSYGVNSTEKGDLSSESTVSRIRTEHFPLTLESARPSHTSQYLCASSDTARMDTQYFGPGTRLTVL.

The chain links TRBV5-4 to TRBJ2-2, with 9 bases lining up with TRBD2. Germline CDR1 SGHNT, CDR2 YYREEE (reference sequence). The junction had 14 bases not matched to a gene; V was cut back by 4 bases and J by 4 bases. The CDR3 spans 18 residues. CDR3 bases: TGTGCCAGCAGCCGGCGGGACCTAGCGGGGAGAATCACCGGGGAGCTGTTTTTT. Translation: CASSRRDLAGRITGELFF.

The chain is built from TRBV9 and TRBJ1-3, with D possibly matching TRBD1 (5 bases). Germline V gives CDR1 SGDLS, CDR2 YYNGEE. Trimming cost V 4 bases and J 0 bases, with 17 bases left between them. The CDR3 runs 17 residues. In nucleotides, the CDR3 is TGTGCCAGCAGCCCAAGGGGCCGTGAGTTCTCTGGAAACACCATATATTTT. Amino acid sequence: CASSPRGREFSGNTIYF.

The rearrangement uses TRBV5-4 and TRBJ1-6; 7 bases fit TRBD1. Germline assignment: CDR1 SGHNT and CDR2 YYREEE (reference sequence). J gave up 0 bases and V 5 bases, and 8 bases lay outside the gene matches. CDR3 length: 17 residues. CDR3 sequence reads: CASRSGTASSYNSPLHF. The CDR3 DNA reads TGTGCCAGCAGATCCGGGACAGCGAGCTCCTATAATTCACCCCTCCACTTT.

V gene TRBV4-1 combines with J gene TRBJ2-7; D is undetermined. Germline V CDR1 and CDR2: MGHRA, YSYEKL. V lost 1 base and J lost 2, with 12 bases in between. This CDR3 contains 15 residues. The CDR3 protein is CASSQGHLGAYEQYF. The CDR3 region has the DNA TGCGCCAGCAGCCAAGGGCACCTAGGTGCCTACGAGCAGTACTTC.

This clone was picked up a small number of times. This chain links TRBV30 with TRBJ2-2; TRBD1 agrees at 9 bases. V gave up 5 bases and J gave up 4 bases; unmatched junction bases: 2. CDR1 and CDR2 from the germline V gene are GTSNPN and SVGIG (reference sequence). CDR3 size: 13 residues. The CDR3 here is CAWGQGSTGELFF. The CDR3 DNA sequence: TGTGCCTGGGGACAGGGGAGCACCGGGGAGCTGTTTTTT.

The chain employs TRBV27 and TRBJ2-1; 7 bases align to TRBD1. The CDR3 extends over 18 amino acids. Per the germline V gene, CDR1 is MNHEY and CDR2 is SMNVEV (reference sequence). The V gene end was trimmed by 0 bases and the J gene end by 9 bases; junction bases not matched to a gene: 17. This CDR3 is CASSLSLGQVRRLGEQFF. CDR3 DNA: TGTGCCAGCAGTTTATCCCTAGGACAGGTTAGAAGGTTGGGTGAGCAGTTCTTC.

The J gene is TRBJ1-4, the V gene TRBV5-1; 7 bases match TRBD1. V shed 3 bases, J shed 5 bases, and the junction held 4 bases outside the gene matches. The CDR3 covers 14 residues. CDR1 is SGHRS, CDR2 YFSETQ, per germline. CDR3 sequence (DNA): TGCGCCAGCAGCTCCGGGACAGTAAATGAAAAACTGTTTTTT. Translation gives CASSSGTVNEKLFF.

This clone was observed once. CDR3 sequence: CASSAPTSGGDTQYF. The CDR3 bases are TGTGCCAGCAGTGCGCCCACTAGCGGTGGAGATACGCAGTATTTT. The rearrangement uses TRBV6-5 and TRBJ2-3, with 8 bases identical to TRBD2. This CDR3 region has 15 residues. Germline loops: CDR1 MNHEY, CDR2 SVGAGI. Trimming at V came to 5 bases and at J to 5 bases, leaving 9 bases not matched to a gene.

The V call is TRBV15, the J call TRBJ2-5, with 9 positions matching TRBD2. From germline, CDR1 is LNHNV and CDR2 YYDKDF (reference sequence). The CDR3 length is 18 residues. The V segment lost 4 bases and the J segment 4 bases; nucleotides outside the gene matches: 16. CDR3 sequence (DNA): TGTGCCACCAGCACTCCCGGGGCGGGGGGGCCTGGTGGAGAGACCCAGTACTTC. Encoded protein: CATSTPGAGGPGGETQYF. The complete variable domain, with remaining parts taken from reference TRBV15 and TRBJ2-5, reads DAMVIQNPRYQVTQFGKPVTLSCSQTLNHNVMYWYQQKSSQAPKLLFHYYDKDFNNEADTPDNFQSRRPNTSFCFLDIRSPGLGDTAMYLCATSTPGAGGPGGETQYFGPGTRLLVL.

This clone was recorded a few times. The chain combines TRBV11-2 with TRBJ1-2; 7 bases match TRBD1. V shed 5 bases, J shed 9 bases, and the junction held 9 bases outside the gene matches. The CDR3 contains 13 residues. CDR1 and CDR2 from the germline V gene are SGHAT and FQNNGV. The CDR3 nucleotides read TGTGCCAGCAGCCCTGGGACAGCCACACGCTACACCTTC. As protein: CASSPGTATRYTF.

This clone occurred a few times. J is TRBJ1-6 and V is TRBV6-5; 8 nucleotides align to TRBD1. This CDR3 is built from 12 residues. The germline gives CDR1 MNHEY, CDR2 SVGAGI. CDR3 region: CSTGGGRSPLHF. CDR3 DNA sequence: TGTTCCACAGGGGGAGGACGATCACCCCTCCACTTT.

The chain is built from TRBV5-4 and TRBJ1-2; TRBD1 matches at 7 bases. The CDR3 totals 12 residues. The V gene end was trimmed by 4 bases and the J gene end by 5 bases; junction bases not matched to a gene: 2. CDR1 and CDR2 from the germline V gene are SGHNT and YYREEE (reference sequence). The CDR3 DNA reads as TGTGCCAGCAGCCAACAGGGGTATGGCTACACCTTC. Translating gives CASSQQGYGYTF.

The rearrangement uses TRBV10-2 and TRBJ1-6, with TRBD1 identical over 8 bases. Germline V gene sequence: CDR1 WSHSY, CDR2 SAAADI. The trim removed 2 bases at V and 4 bases at J, leaving 1 base unmatched. The length of the CDR3 is 15 residues. The CDR3 loop is CASSEQGAYNSPLHF. CDR3 nucleotide sequence: TGCGCCAGCAGTGAGCAGGGGGCGTATAATTCACCCCTCCACTTT.

The chain has TRBV11-2 and TRBJ2-7, with a possible D match to TRBD1 (6 bases). The CDR3 contains 15 residues. Per the germline V gene, CDR1 is SGHAT and CDR2 is FQNNGV. V was shortened by 6 bases and J by 0 bases, with 15 bases between the two germline ends. The CDR3 DNA is TGTGCCAGCAGTTACATCAGGGGAAACTCCTACGAGCAGTACTTC. Encoded protein: CASSYIRGNSYEQYF.

The chain has TRBV30 and TRBJ2-5; tentative D call: TRBD1 (6 bases). The CDR3 is made up of 14 amino acids. Per the germline V gene, CDR1 is GTSNPN and CDR2 is SVGIG (reference sequence). Trimming shortened V by 5 bases and J by 5 bases, and 18 bases separated the two germline ends. The DNA of the CDR3 is TGTGCCTGGGAGGTACAGGGTTTTATGGAGACCCAGTACTTC. Protein product: CAWEVQGFMETQYF.

The rearrangement links TRBV2 to TRBJ1-2; TRBD1 agrees at 10 bases. Looked up from germline, CDR1 is SNHLY and CDR2 is FYNNEI. The CDR3 spans 11 residues. V was clipped by 10 bases and J by 7 bases; unmatched bases: 3. The CDR3 sequence: CAIGTGAGYTF. The CDR3 DNA reads TGTGCCATCGGGACAGGGGCTGGCTACACCTTC. The variable domain in full, with the rest retrieved from reference TRBV2 and TRBJ1-2, is EPEVTQTPSHQVTQMGQEVILRCVPISNHLYFYWYRQILGQKVEFLVSFYNNEISEKSEIFDDQFSVERPDGSNFTLKIRSTKLEDSAMYFCAIGTGAGYTFGSGTRLTVV.

The chain couples TRBV4-3 to TRBJ2-7; 9 bases line up with TRBD1. CDR3 length: 15 amino acids. V lost 3 bases and J lost 4; bases outside the gene matches: 7. Germline CDR1 LGHNA, CDR2 YSLEER. CDR3 protein: CASSQLEGQGYEQYF. The CDR3 DNA is TGCGCCAGCAGCCAGCTTGAGGGACAGGGTTACGAGCAGTACTTC.

The chain couples TRBV5-1 to TRBJ2-1; weak D call: TRBD2 (6 bases). V lost 1 base to trimming and J lost 4 bases, with 12 bases between them. Germline CDR1 reads SGHRS; CDR2 reads YFSETQ. CDR3 size: 15 residues. The CDR3 DNA follows: TGCGCCAGCAGCTTGATGGGGGGTATATACAATGAGCAGTTCTTC. This codes for CASSLMGGIYNEQFF.